This is a list of T cell receptor beta chains from one sample in a study of OX40 agonist ivuxolimab in advanced cancers. Method: immunoSEQ multiplex PCR; TCRdb's copy keeps in-frame clones and lacks some. This table holds around 100,000 clones, 90% found once. The specimen was CD4+ or CD8+ T cells sorted from blood, collected in a trial of the OX40 agonist ivuxolimab. These receptors originate from an adult with an advanced solid tumor such as melanoma, head and neck, liver or kidney cancer. The CDR3 runs from the conserved cysteine through the conserved F or W. Fields, in order: V gene, CDR3 length, J gene, clone size, D gene, CDR3 protein, CDR3 DNA. A D gene is named only where the DNA matches it firmly. Clone size, where shown, is once, few, many, or a class for clones that have expanded.

v_gene: TRBV19
len: 17
j_gene: TRBJ1-4
abundance: .
d_gene: TRBD1
CDR3aa: CASSRTDRGTLGEKLFF
CDR3nt: TGTGCCAGTAGTCGAACGGACAGGGGAACCCTCGGGGAAAAACTGTTTTTT

v_gene: TRBV29-1
len: 15
j_gene: TRBJ2-7
abundance: .
d_gene: TRBD2
CDR3aa: CSVASGTTGGYEQYF
CDR3nt: TGCAGCGTAGCATCCGGGACTACCGGCGGCTACGAGCAGTACTTC

v_gene: TRBV19
len: 14
j_gene: TRBJ2-7
abundance: .
d_gene: .
CDR3aa: CASSQQRSSYEQYF
CDR3nt: TGTGCCAGTAGTCAACAGAGGAGCTCCTACGAGCAGTACTTC

v_gene: TRBV15
len: 16
j_gene: TRBJ2-5
abundance: .
d_gene: TRBD1
CDR3aa: CATSRGPGTDKETQYF
CDR3nt: TGTGCCACCAGCAGAGGCCCAGGGACAGATAAAGAGACCCAGTACTTC

v_gene: TRBV27
len: 15
j_gene: TRBJ1-5
abundance: .
d_gene: .
CDR3aa: CASSLSGLGNQPQHF
CDR3nt: TGTGCCAGCAGTTTATCAGGGTTGGGCAATCAGCCCCAGCATTTT

v_gene: TRBV6-6
len: 14
j_gene: TRBJ1-5
abundance: .
d_gene: .
CDR3aa: CASSSSGGNQPQHF
CDR3nt: TGTGCCAGCAGCTCGTCAGGGGGCAATCAGCCCCAGCATTTT

v_gene: TRBV7-8
len: 14
j_gene: TRBJ2-1
abundance: .
d_gene: .
CDR3aa: CASSFRDTYNEQFF
CDR3nt: TGTGCCAGCAGCTTCCGGGACACCTACAATGAGCAGTTCTTC

v_gene: TRBV11-2
len: 15
j_gene: TRBJ1-1
abundance: .
d_gene: .
CDR3aa: CASSLAGAPNTEAFF
CDR3nt: TGTGCCAGCAGCTTAGCGGGGGCCCCGAACACTGAAGCTTTCTTT

v_gene: TRBV30
len: 14
j_gene: TRBJ2-7
abundance: .
d_gene: TRBD1
CDR3aa: CAWSAPPHRGEQYF
CDR3nt: TGTGCCTGGAGTGCACCCCCCCACAGGGGAGAGCAGTACTTC

v_gene: TRBV6-5
len: 14
j_gene: TRBJ1-2
abundance: .
d_gene: .
CDR3aa: CASSYGQGLYGYTF
CDR3nt: TGTGCCAGCAGTTACGGCCAGGGTCTCTATGGCTACACCTTC

v_gene: TRBV5-4
len: 14
j_gene: TRBJ2-5
abundance: .
d_gene: .
CDR3aa: CASSLWVGTETQYF
CDR3nt: TGTGCCAGCAGCTTGTGGGTTGGAACAGAGACCCAGTACTTC

v_gene: TRBV19
len: 16
j_gene: TRBJ2-2
abundance: .
d_gene: TRBD1
CDR3aa: CASSVLRDRGRRELFF
CDR3nt: TGTGCCAGTAGTGTTCTTCGGGACAGGGGGCGCCGGGAGCTGTTTTTT

v_gene: TRBV5-4
len: 15
j_gene: TRBJ2-7
abundance: .
d_gene: .
CDR3aa: CASSSSGGSSYEQYF
CDR3nt: TGTGCCAGCAGCTCATCAGGGGGGAGCTCCTACGAGCAGTACTTC

v_gene: TRBV7-7
len: 16
j_gene: TRBJ2-5
abundance: .
d_gene: .
CDR3aa: CASSIGLGRYQETQYF
CDR3nt: TGTGCCAGCAGCATAGGTCTGGGACGGTATCAAGAGACCCAGTACTTC

v_gene: TRBV6-1
len: 15
j_gene: TRBJ1-6
abundance: .
d_gene: .
CDR3aa: CASSEAGLNNSPLHF
CDR3nt: TGTGCCAGCAGTGAGGCAGGGTTGAATAATTCACCCCTCCACTTT

v_gene: TRBV6-4
len: 12
j_gene: TRBJ2-7
abundance: .
d_gene: .
CDR3aa: CASICGTYEQYF
CDR3nt: TGTGCCAGCATTTGCGGAACCTACGAGCAGTACTTC

v_gene: TRBV18
len: 14
j_gene: TRBJ1-4
abundance: .
d_gene: TRBD1
CDR3aa: CASSSGGGYEKLFF
CDR3nt: TGTGCCAGCTCCTCAGGGGGCGGTTATGAAAAACTGTTTTTT

v_gene: TRBV19
len: 16
j_gene: TRBJ2-3
abundance: .
d_gene: TRBD2
CDR3aa: CASSLGLGSSTDTQYF
CDR3nt: TGTGCCAGTAGTTTAGGACTAGGGTCGAGCACAGATACGCAGTATTTT

v_gene: TRBV5-6
len: 15
j_gene: TRBJ2-2
abundance: .
d_gene: .
CDR3aa: CASSLTQPNTGELFF
CDR3nt: TGTGCCAGCAGCTTAACACAGCCTAACACCGGGGAGCTGTTTTTT

v_gene: TRBV11-2
len: 15
j_gene: TRBJ2-2
abundance: once
d_gene: TRBD1
CDR3aa: CASSPTGARGGELFF
CDR3nt: TGTGCCAGCAGCCCGACAGGGGCACGGGGCGGGGAGCTGTTTTTT

v_gene: TRBV11-2
len: 15
j_gene: TRBJ1-1
abundance: .
d_gene: .
CDR3aa: CASSQTKNRNTEAFF
CDR3nt: TGTGCCAGCAGCCAGACGAAGAACAGGAACACTGAAGCTTTCTTT

v_gene: TRBV19
len: 17
j_gene: TRBJ2-2
abundance: .
d_gene: TRBD2
CDR3aa: CASSMFLLAGPGGELFF
CDR3nt: TGTGCCAGTAGTATGTTTTTGCTAGCGGGTCCAGGTGGGGAGCTGTTTTTT

v_gene: TRBV7-9
len: 15
j_gene: TRBJ2-1
abundance: .
d_gene: TRBD2
CDR3aa: CASSLVSGGAYEQFF
CDR3nt: TGTGCCAGCAGCTTAGTTAGCGGGGGGGCCTATGAGCAGTTCTTC

v_gene: TRBV6-1
len: 17
j_gene: TRBJ1-3
abundance: .
d_gene: .
CDR3aa: CASSEQGGLISGNTIYF
CDR3nt: TGTGCCAGCAGTGAACAGGGAGGGCTGATCTCTGGAAACACCATATATTTT

v_gene: TRBV15
len: 17
j_gene: TRBJ2-6
abundance: once
d_gene: TRBD2
CDR3aa: CATSREWGGSGANVLTF
CDR3nt: TGTGCCACCAGCAGAGAATGGGGAGGGAGCGGGGCCAACGTCCTGACTTTC

v_gene: TRBV7-8
len: 19
j_gene: TRBJ2-1
abundance: .
d_gene: TRBD1
CDR3aa: CASSRTLQGALSSYNEQFF
CDR3nt: TGTGCCAGCAGCCGGACTTTGCAGGGGGCCCTAAGCTCCTACAATGAGCAGTTCTTC

v_gene: TRBV14
len: 13
j_gene: TRBJ1-2
abundance: few
d_gene: TRBD1
CDR3aa: CASSTGGGYGYTF
CDR3nt: TGTGCCAGCAGTACAGGGGGGGGCTATGGCTACACCTTC

v_gene: TRBV10-3
len: 15
j_gene: TRBJ2-3
abundance: .
d_gene: .
CDR3aa: CAISESGESTDTQYF
CDR3nt: TGTGCCATCAGTGAGTCTGGGGAAAGCACAGATACGCAGTATTTT

v_gene: TRBV15
len: 15
j_gene: TRBJ1-1
abundance: .
d_gene: TRBD1
CDR3aa: CATSRAGTGSTEAFF
CDR3nt: TGTGCCACCAGCAGAGCCGGGACAGGGAGCACTGAAGCTTTCTTT

v_gene: TRBV2
len: 13
j_gene: TRBJ2-1
abundance: .
d_gene: .
CDR3aa: CASSEAVGDEQFF
CDR3nt: TGTGCCAGCAGTGAAGCTGTCGGAGATGAGCAGTTCTTC

v_gene: TRBV27
len: 13
j_gene: TRBJ1-3
abundance: .
d_gene: .
CDR3aa: CASSLERGQTIYF
CDR3nt: TGTGCCAGCAGTTTAGAGCGGGGGCAAACCATATATTTT

v_gene: TRBV12-2
len: 14
j_gene: TRBJ1-2
abundance: .
d_gene: .
CDR3aa: CASRGTGPIYGYTF
CDR3nt: TGTGCAAGTCGGGGGACAGGCCCAATCTATGGCTACACCTTC

v_gene: TRBV11-2
len: 16
j_gene: TRBJ2-1
abundance: once
d_gene: TRBD2
CDR3aa: CASSSVAGAPYNEQFF
CDR3nt: TGTGCCAGCAGCTCAGTTGCGGGAGCTCCCTACAATGAGCAGTTCTTC

v_gene: TRBV28
len: 15
j_gene: TRBJ1-2
abundance: .
d_gene: .
CDR3aa: CASSSPYKGIDGYTF
CDR3nt: TGTGCCAGCAGTTCACCCTACAAGGGGATCGATGGCTACACCTTC

v_gene: TRBV19
len: 14
j_gene: TRBJ1-1
abundance: .
d_gene: TRBD1
CDR3aa: CASGYRGKNTEAFF
CDR3nt: TGTGCCAGTGGATACAGGGGAAAGAACACTGAAGCTTTCTTT

v_gene: TRBV19
len: 18
j_gene: TRBJ2-1
abundance: .
d_gene: .
CDR3aa: CASSIARGSLKDYNEQFF
CDR3nt: TGTGCCAGTAGTATAGCGCGCGGCTCCCTAAAAGATTACAATGAGCAGTTCTTC

v_gene: TRBV5-1
len: 13
j_gene: TRBJ1-1
abundance: few
d_gene: .
CDR3aa: CASSLEGWTEAFF
CDR3nt: TGCGCCAGCAGCTTGGAGGGGTGGACTGAAGCTTTCTTT

v_gene: TRBV5-5
len: 15
j_gene: TRBJ2-7
abundance: .
d_gene: .
CDR3aa: CASSFSTSSYYEQYF
CDR3nt: TGTGCCAGCAGCTTTTCGACTAGTAGTTACTACGAGCAGTACTTC

v_gene: TRBV6-4
len: 16
j_gene: TRBJ2-2
abundance: .
d_gene: TRBD2
CDR3aa: CASSQLAGVRTGELFF
CDR3nt: TGTGCCAGCAGTCAACTAGCGGGAGTCCGCACCGGGGAGCTGTTTTTT

v_gene: TRBV5-6
len: 17
j_gene: TRBJ2-2
abundance: .
d_gene: TRBD2
CDR3aa: CASSFLAGVFNTGELFF
CDR3nt: TGTGCCAGCAGCTTCCTAGCGGGAGTATTCAACACCGGGGAGCTGTTTTTT

v_gene: TRBV2
len: 15
j_gene: TRBJ2-7
abundance: once
d_gene: .
CDR3aa: CASSEARGSGWEQYF
CDR3nt: TGTGCCAGCAGTGAAGCGCGCGGATCCGGCTGGGAGCAGTACTTC

v_gene: TRBV5-8
len: 13
j_gene: TRBJ2-7
abundance: .
d_gene: TRBD1
CDR3aa: CASSFLDRVEQYF
CDR3nt: TGTGCCAGCAGCTTCTTAGACAGGGTCGAGCAGTACTTC

v_gene: TRBV5-4
len: 14
j_gene: TRBJ2-4
abundance: .
d_gene: .
CDR3aa: CASSLEGPLDIQYF
CDR3nt: TGTGCCAGCAGCTTGGAGGGACCCTTGGACATTCAGTACTTC

v_gene: TRBV9
len: 15
j_gene: TRBJ2-5
abundance: .
d_gene: TRBD2
CDR3aa: CASSVAPSGKETQYF
CDR3nt: TGTGCCAGCAGCGTAGCGCCTAGCGGCAAAGAGACCCAGTACTTC

v_gene: TRBV28
len: 16
j_gene: TRBJ1-1
abundance: .
d_gene: .
CDR3aa: CASSFGKWGLRTEAFF
CDR3nt: TGTGCCAGCAGTTTTGGGAAGTGGGGGTTGCGCACTGAAGCTTTCTTT

v_gene: TRBV7-7
len: 15
j_gene: TRBJ2-1
abundance: once
d_gene: TRBD1
CDR3aa: CASSLGTPGQGEQFF
CDR3nt: TGTGCCAGCAGCCTCGGGACACCAGGACAGGGTGAGCAGTTCTTC

v_gene: TRBV7-2
len: 18
j_gene: TRBJ2-3
abundance: .
d_gene: .
CDR3aa: CASTVTHSHQSSTDTQYF
CDR3nt: TGTGCCAGCACCGTGACCCACTCGCACCAATCTAGCACAGATACGCAGTATTTT

v_gene: TRBV29-1
len: 14
j_gene: TRBJ2-5
abundance: .
d_gene: TRBD2
CDR3aa: CSVGAGGYQETQYF
CDR3nt: TGCAGCGTTGGCGCGGGGGGGTACCAAGAGACCCAGTACTTC

v_gene: TRBV28
len: 13
j_gene: TRBJ1-5
abundance: .
d_gene: .
CDR3aa: CASSQDWARPQHF
CDR3nt: TGTGCCAGCAGTCAAGACTGGGCCCGGCCCCAGCATTTT

v_gene: TRBV7-3
len: 14
j_gene: TRBJ2-3
abundance: .
d_gene: .
CDR3aa: CASSLVGAKDTQYF
CDR3nt: TGTGCCAGCAGCTTAGTGGGAGCGAAGGATACGCAGTATTTT

v_gene: TRBV7-9
len: 14
j_gene: TRBJ2-2
abundance: .
d_gene: .
CDR3aa: CASSLVANTGELFF
CDR3nt: TGTGCCAGCAGCTTAGTTGCGAACACCGGGGAGCTGTTTTTT

v_gene: TRBV2
len: 14
j_gene: TRBJ1-3
abundance: .
d_gene: .
CDR3aa: CASRASQGQDTIYF
CDR3nt: TGTGCCAGCAGGGCAAGCCAGGGGCAGGACACCATATATTTT

v_gene: TRBV15
len: 12
j_gene: TRBJ1-2
abundance: .
d_gene: .
CDR3aa: CATSGANYGYTF
CDR3nt: TGTGCCACCTCGGGTGCTAACTATGGCTACACCTTC

v_gene: TRBV2
len: 16
j_gene: TRBJ1-3
abundance: .
d_gene: TRBD1
CDR3aa: CASSGPRDSSGNTIYF
CDR3nt: TGTGCCAGCAGTGGGCCCCGGGACAGCTCTGGAAACACCATATATTTT